A single sample gave rise to the 28 T cell receptor beta chains below, sequenced in a study of blood T cells in healthy people across ages. For the second PCR, which ran for roughly 6 to 11 cycles, a sample-barcoded 5' primer and a J-beta primer mix were used. From the 5' RACE reads, TCRdb called clonotypes with MiXCR, one entry per CDR3 protein. The sample lists around 1,100,000 distinct CDR3 sequences, roughly two fifths seen once, with about an eighth in the top ten. The sequenced sample consisted of blood. The source is a man between 18 and 29 years old in good health.

Details on this clonotype: Given a much more abundant clone one base away, this may be a read error. The chain is built from TRBV5-1 and TRBJ2-3; D might be TRBD2 (5 bases). This CDR3 comprises 16 residues. Trimming removed 7 bases at V and 1 base at J, with 19 bases between. Germline CDR1 SGHRS, CDR2 YFSETQ. The CDR3 spells CASAPPIGSGTDTQYF. CDR3 DNA: TGCGCCAGCGCGCCCCCGATCGGTAGCGGCACAGATACGCAGTATTTT.

This clonotype was seen just once. The gene calls are TRBV6-2 or TRBV6-3 and TRBJ2-2, with D possibly matching TRBD2 (5 bases). Trimming stripped 7 bases from V and 1 base from J, with 16 bases between. CDR1 MNHEY and CDR2 SVGEGT come from the germline V gene. The CDR3 extends over 16 amino acids. CDR3 nucleotides: TGTGCCAGCAAGAATCTTAGCGCAGAGAACACCGGGGAGCTGTTTTTT. Amino acids: CASKNLSAENTGELFF.

This clonotype was observed a handful of times. The gene calls are TRBV10-3 and TRBJ2-3; 10 positions match TRBD2. The CDR3 covers 14 residues. Germline V gene lookup returns CDR1 ENHRY and CDR2 SYGVKD. V shed 10 bases, J shed 1 base, and the junction held 5 bases outside the gene matches. The chain's CDR3 is CATRTSGGTDTQYF. The DNA for the CDR3 is TGTGCCACAAGGACTAGCGGCGGCACAGATACGCAGTATTTT.

The chain joins TRBV6-5 to TRBJ1-1; a weak D match, TRBD1 (6 bases). The CDR3 has 13 residues. Trimming took off 5 bases at V and 6 bases at J, with 13 bases between the two ends. CDR1 is MNHEY, CDR2 SVGAGI, per germline. The CDR3 region is CASSEQGGSEAFF. The CDR3 region has the DNA TGTGCCAGCAGTGAACAGGGTGGCTCTGAAGCTTTCTTT.

This clonotype was seen a handful of times. The CDR3 loop is CASSTRGQGEKLFF. Here the CDR3 DNA reads TGTGCCAGCAGTACGAGGGGACAAGGCGAAAAACTGTTTTTT. This chain uses TRBV6-5 with TRBJ1-4; D is perhaps TRBD1 (6 bases). The CDR3 has 14 residues. V shed 5 bases and J shed 8 bases, with 15 bases lying between them. Looked up from germline, CDR1 is MNHEY and CDR2 is SVGAGI.

This clonotype turned up a few times. This chain joins TRBV21-1 and TRBJ1-5; the D segment call TRBD1 is taken from the table without a DNA check. TRBV21-1 is tagged as a pseudogene. The CDR3 contains 14 residues. CDR3 sequence reads: CASSKARGNQPQHF. The CDR3 DNA sequence: TGTGCCAGCAGCAAAGCTAGGGGAAATCAGCCCCAGCATTTT.

This chain joins TRBV12-3 or TRBV12-4 and TRBJ1-1; D uncertain. This CDR3 contains 12 residues. Trimming cost V 0 bases and J 6 bases, with 5 bases left between them. The CDR3 loop is CASSLAKAEAFF. The CDR3 region has the DNA TGTGCCAGCAGTTTAGCGAAGGCTGAAGCTTTCTTT.

V gene TRBV4-3 combines with J gene TRBJ1-4, with a possible D match to TRBD1 (5 bases). The germline V and J ends were trimmed by 4 bases and 8 bases, with 17 bases remaining between them. The CDR3 runs 15 residues. The V gene's germline CDR1 is LGHNA and CDR2 YSLEER. The CDR3 reads CASSPLARWTEKLFF. The CDR3 region has the DNA TGCGCCAGCAGCCCCCTGGCCAGGTGGACAGAAAAACTGTTTTTT.

This sequence joins TRBV20-1 and TRBJ1-1; D might be TRBD1 (5 bases). This CDR3 spans 10 amino acids. In germline, CDR1 is DFQATT, CDR2 SNEGSKA (reference sequence). CDR3 sequence: CSTGTRVAFF. The CDR3 DNA sequence: TGCAGCACCGGGACTCGCGTCGCTTTCTTT.

This rearrangement joins TRBV21-1 to TRBJ1-5. TRBV21-1 is marked as a pseudogene. The CDR3 sequence is 14 residues long. The CDR3 reads CANEHRASRQPQHF. CDR3 DNA: TGTGCCAACGAGCACCGGGCCTCCAGACAGCCCCAGCATTTT.

This clonotype showed up just a few times. The rearrangement links TRBV20-1 to TRBJ2-1; D is unresolved. The V end lost 4 bases, the J end lost 0 bases, and 16 bases lay between the germline ends. The CDR3 spans 16 residues. The germline V gene has CDR1 DFQATT and CDR2 SNEGSKA (reference sequence). This CDR3 is CSAKPRGDGSYNEQFF. In DNA form, the CDR3 reads TGCAGTGCTAAGCCGAGAGGAGACGGCTCCTACAATGAGCAGTTCTTC.

This clonotype was seen only a few times. V is TRBV5-1 and J is TRBJ1-1; D is unresolved. CDR1 and CDR2 from the germline V gene are SGHRS and YFSETQ. V lost 2 bases and J lost 0, with 8 bases in between. The CDR3 consists of 14 residues. DNA of the CDR3: TGCGCCAGCAGCTTACTTCGGATGAACACTGAAGCTTTCTTT. Protein: CASSLLRMNTEAFF. The full variable domain, rest sourced from reference TRBV5-1 and TRBJ1-1, is KAGVTQTPRYLIKTRGQQVTLSCSPISGHRSVSWYQQTPGQGLQFLFEYFSETQRNKGNFPGRFSGRQFSNSRSEMNVSTLELGDSALYLCASSLLRMNTEAFFGQGTRLTVV.

J is TRBJ2-7 and V is TRBV6-6; 8 nucleotides align to TRBD1. The CDR3 is 15 residues long. Per the germline V gene, CDR1 is MNHNY and CDR2 is SVGAGI (reference sequence). Trimming at V came to 5 bases and at J to 1 base, leaving 7 bases not matched to a gene. This CDR3 reads CASSGTGGISYEQYF. The CDR3 nucleotides are TGTGCCAGCAGTGGAACAGGGGGTATTTCCTACGAGCAGTACTTC.

Only a few counts were recorded for this clonotype. The chain carries TRBV12-3 or TRBV12-4 and TRBJ1-2, with D perhaps TRBD1 (5 bases). This CDR3 comprises 13 residues. Trimming shortened V by 6 bases and J by 3 bases, and 11 bases separated the two germline ends. DNA for the CDR3: TGTGCCAGCAGGTTTGGGGCAGACTATGGCTACACCTTC. Translated, it gives CASRFGADYGYTF.

This clonotype has a count of ten or more. This chain joins TRBV29-1 and TRBJ2-3; D might be TRBD1 (5 bases). The CDR3 is 15 residues long. V was clipped by 3 bases and J by 3 bases, with 16 bases between them. Germline V CDR1 and CDR2: SQVTM, ANQGSEA. The CDR3 region has the DNA TGCAGCGTTGACGGTCACCGACAGTCGACAGATACGCAGTATTTT. Encoded protein: CSVDGHRQSTDTQYF.

This chain joins TRBV2 and TRBJ2-1; 7 bases are shared with TRBD1. This CDR3 has 15 residues. V trimming: 2 bases; J trimming: 1 base; junction bases outside the gene matches: 2. The germline V gene encodes CDR1 SNHLY and CDR2 FYNNEI. This CDR3 is CASSERDRSYNEQFF. CDR3 in DNA: TGTGCCAGCAGTGAAAGGGACAGATCCTACAATGAGCAGTTCTTC.

This chain connects TRBV6-1 to TRBJ1-2; D is possibly TRBD1 (6 bases). Trimming took 2 bases from V and 2 from J, leaving 12 bases between them. The length of the CDR3 is 15 residues. The germline gives CDR1 MNHNS, CDR2 SASEGT. CDR3 DNA: TGTGCCAGCAGTGAACTCGCCGGGACAAACTATGGCTACACCTTC. Protein product: CASSELAGTNYGYTF.

This clonotype was seen repeatedly, ten times or more. The chain uses TRBV5-5 and TRBJ2-3; TRBD1 matches at 7 bases. V lost 3 bases and J lost 0; bases outside the gene matches: 4. The germline V gene has CDR1 SGHKS and CDR2 YYEKEE (reference sequence). There are 15 residues in the CDR3. The CDR3 nucleotides are TGTGCCAGCAGCTCGGGACAGACCAGCACAGATACGCAGTATTTT. Its protein product is CASSSGQTSTDTQYF. The whole variable domain, remainder taken from reference TRBV5-5 and TRBJ2-3, is DAGVTQSPTHLIKTRGQQVTLRCSPISGHKSVSWYQQVLGQGPQFIFQYYEKEERGRGNFPDRFSARQFPNYSSELNVNALLLGDSALYLCASSSGQTSTDTQYFGPGTRLTVL.

The chain recombines TRBV6-2 or TRBV6-3 with TRBJ1-1; TRBD1 agrees at 9 bases. The CDR3 runs 15 residues. The J segment lost 5 bases and the V segment lost 2 bases, leaving 6 bases of the junction unmatched. From germline, CDR1 is MNHEY and CDR2 SVGEGT. CDR3 nucleotides: TGTGCCAGCAGTTACCCCGTAGGACAGGGGACTGAAGCTTTCTTT. Translating gives CASSYPVGQGTEAFF.

The table lists this clonotype with a few counts. The CDR3 loop reads CASSLETAGGGTEAFF. The CDR3 nucleotides are TGTGCCAGCAGCTTAGAAACCGCGGGGGGTGGAACTGAAGCTTTCTTT. The V call is TRBV7-6, the J call TRBJ1-1; tentative D call: TRBD1 (5 bases). The germline V and J ends were trimmed by 1 base and 5 bases, with 17 bases remaining between them. This CDR3 is 16 amino acids long. Looked up from germline, CDR1 is SGHVS and CDR2 is FNYEAQ.

In DNA form, the CDR3 reads TGTGCCAGCAGTTACGGAGACAGAGAGTACGAGCAGTACTTC. Its translation is CASSYGDREYEQYF. The chain combines TRBV6-2 or TRBV6-3 with TRBJ2-7; tentatively, D is TRBD1 (5 bases). The ends were cut back, 2 bases at V and 4 bases at J, with 12 bases in the middle. This CDR3 is built from 14 residues. In germline, CDR1 is MNHEY, CDR2 SVGEGT.

The chain has TRBV7-4 and TRBJ1-3; 8 nucleotides match TRBD1. The CDR3 covers 14 residues. V was clipped by 5 bases and J by 4 bases; unmatched bases: 4. CDR1 and CDR2 (germline): SGHVT, SQSDAQ. CDR3 in amino acids: CASSLRTGGNTIYF. CDR3 coding DNA: TGTGCCAGCAGCCTCAGGACAGGGGGAAACACCATATATTTT.

The chain recombines TRBV28 with TRBJ2-7; TRBD2 agrees at 7 bases. The CDR3 sequence is 14 residues long. Trimming removed 8 bases from V and 1 base from J; junction bases left unmatched: 8. The germline gives CDR1 MDHEN, CDR2 SYDVKM. CDR3 DNA: TGTGCCAGCGTCGCGGGAGCGGGGTCCTACGAGCAGTACTTC. Residues: CASVAGAGSYEQYF.

Remarks on this clonotype: A much larger clone lies one base from this, so it may be a read error. The chain is built from TRBV27 and TRBJ2-5; D perhaps matches TRBD1 (6 bases). The J call may be wrong; the DNA end is better matched by TRBJ2-7. This CDR3 spans 14 amino acids. CDR1 is MNHEY and CDR2 is SMNVEV in the germline V gene (reference sequence). The CDR3, as DNA: TGTGCCAGCAGTGTAGGGCGAGGGGGTTACGAGCAGTACTTC. Its translation is CASSVGRGGYEQYF.

The V gene is TRBV6-5, the J gene TRBJ1-1, with TRBD1 identical over 7 bases. CDR1 is MNHEY and CDR2 is SVGAGI in the germline V gene. The CDR3 runs to 16 residues. V dropped 6 bases and J dropped 4; count of bases not matched to a gene: 14. The CDR3 sequence is CASSNRDRKWATEAFF. The DNA for the CDR3 is TGTGCCAGCAGCAACCGGGACAGAAAGTGGGCCACTGAAGCTTTCTTT.

This clonotype was counted a few times. The J gene is TRBJ2-2, the V gene TRBV4-2; D ambiguous. With 0 bases removed from V and 7 bases from J, the gap between germline ends came to 6 bases. The CDR3 is made up of 13 amino acids. Germline V lookup: CDR1 LGHNA, CDR2 YNFKEQ. CDR3 sequence reads: CASSQDEIGELFF. As DNA, the CDR3 is TGTGCCAGCAGCCAAGATGAGATCGGGGAGCTGTTTTTT.

This clonotype was seen just once. The CDR3 reads CASSFRDGASNPYNEQFF. The CDR3 nucleotides read TGTGCCAGCAGCTTCAGAGATGGGGCTTCGAACCCCTACAATGAGCAGTTCTTC. The chain has TRBV7-9 and TRBJ2-1; D may be TRBD1 (5 bases). With 3 bases removed from V and 2 bases from J, the gap between germline ends came to 20 bases. Looked up from germline, CDR1 is SEHNR and CDR2 is FQNEAQ (reference sequence). The CDR3 spans 18 residues.

This clonotype was found many times. The chain joins TRBV7-9 to TRBJ1-2; D is uncertain. Trimming cost V 8 bases and J 5 bases, with 18 bases left between them. The germline gives CDR1 SEHNR, CDR2 FQNEAQ (reference sequence). The CDR3 sequence is 14 residues long. The CDR3 region is CASSYSGRKYGYTF. The CDR3 nucleotides read TGTGCCAGCTCCTACTCGGGGAGAAAATATGGCTACACCTTC.